This T cell receptor beta chain was observed in a study of cytomegalovirus exposure and HLA in healthy donors. CDR3 size: 16 residues. V trimming: 7 bases; J trimming: 5 bases; junction bases outside the gene matches: 14. Germline lookup yields CDR1 SGHDT and CDR2 YYEEEE. Comments on this clone: No antigen is known for it.

Overall study results and limits: Sequencing artifact likely explains a cluster of highly shared sequence variants. It was taken for granted in presence/absence analyses that sequencing depth across donors was roughly uniform. With later analysis, a missense DCLRE1C variant became linked to TCR beta V- and J-gene trimming.

The PCR employed 60 Vbeta primers together with 13 Jbeta primers. The assay was immunoSEQ multiplex PCR, and TCRdb's table has in-frame clones only and misses some. The sample includes 200,000 or so clones, roughly 80% seen only once; the top ten take around 2.2%. The V call is TRBV5-6, the J call TRBJ2-5, with 10 nucleotides matching TRBD1. This receptor was taken from a woman in her 30s in good health and CMV-seropositive. The sample comprised PBMCs. The CDR3 DNA sequence: TGTGCCAGCCGCCTCCCGGGGGACAGGGGACCGGAGACCCAGTACTTC. This codes for CASRLPGDRGPETQYF.